Given below is one TCR beta chain in context. What it binds is not known. Method: immunoSEQ multiplex PCR; TCRdb's copy keeps in-frame clones and lacks some. Here the sample spans approximately 69,000 clones, more than 70% being singletons. The entry originates in a study of OX40 agonist ivuxolimab in advanced cancers. Study at large: Dose-escalation subjects each had hepatocellular carcinoma, melanoma, renal cell or head and neck cancer. Earlier treatment with anti-PD-1, anti-PD-L1 or anti-CTLA-4 was permitted, and over 35% had received some.

This CDR3 has 13 residues. CDR1 is GTSNPN and CDR2 is SVGIG in the germline V gene (reference sequence). Trimming removed 0 bases at V and 1 base at J, with 4 bases between. Study-wide results and caveats: Clonal expansion was seen in CD4+ and CD8+ blood T cells by week 6 at 0.1 to 3.0 mg/kg. Partial responders dosed at 0.1-3.0 mg/kg displayed clonal expansion ranking among the lowest.

The sequence came from an adult with an advanced solid tumor such as melanoma, head and neck, liver or kidney cancer. This specimen consisted of CD4+ or CD8+ T cells sorted from blood, obtained in a trial of the OX40 agonist ivuxolimab. The chain employs TRBV30 and TRBJ1-3; no firm D call. CDR3 residues: CAWSVQSGNTIYF. The DNA of the CDR3 is TGTGCCTGGAGTGTTCAGTCTGGAAACACCATATATTTT.